Following are 18 T cell receptor beta chains from one sample sequenced in a study of T cell changes during pregnancy in multiple sclerosis. Profiled with immunoSEQ multiplex PCR; TCRdb holds only in-frame clones, not every one. The repertoire includes fewer than 65,000 clones, around 92% of them detected once, and about 2.2% sits in the top ten. Sequencing was performed on peripheral blood, taken in the third trimester of pregnancy. The receptor set was obtained from a female donor in good health, enrolled as a control in a pregnancy study.

V is TRBV7-2 and J is TRBJ2-3; TRBD2 agrees at 8 bases. V lost 5 bases and J lost 8; bases outside the gene matches: 15. This CDR3 contains 16 residues. The germline V gene has CDR1 SGHTA and CDR2 FQGNSA. CDR3 amino acids: CASSTLGTRGEGTQYF. DNA for the CDR3: TGTGCCAGCAGCACCCTCGGGACTAGGGGGGAAGGTACGCAGTATTTT.

The genes are TRBV4-1 and TRBJ2-7; 9 nucleotides agree with TRBD2. The length of the CDR3 is 15 residues. Looked up from germline, CDR1 is MGHRA and CDR2 is YSYEKL. J lost 0 bases, V lost 2 bases, and 2 bases had no gene match. The CDR3 spells CASSQLLAGSYEQYF. For the CDR3, the DNA is TGCGCCAGCAGCCAATTACTAGCGGGCTCCTACGAGCAGTACTTC.

This chain connects TRBV5-6 to TRBJ2-7, with TRBD2 identical over 9 bases. CDR1 is SGHDT and CDR2 is YYEEEE in the germline V gene. The CDR3 sequence is 16 residues long. The V and J ends lost 2 bases and 6 bases, in that order; junction bases with no gene match: 12. The CDR3 region is CASSFLAGGIVSEQYF. The CDR3 bases are TGTGCCAGCAGCTTTCTTGCGGGGGGGATAGTGAGCGAGCAGTACTTC.

This chain joins TRBV4-2 and TRBJ2-3; D remains ambiguous. Trimming pared 4 bases from V and 0 bases from J, leaving 14 bases between. The CDR3 covers 16 residues. Per the germline V gene, CDR1 is LGHNA and CDR2 is YNFKEQ. CDR3 sequence (DNA): TGTGCCAGCAGCCCAATGGCTGCCTCTAGCACAGATACGCAGTATTTT. It yields the protein CASSPMAASSTDTQYF.

The rearrangement joins TRBV9 to TRBJ2-2; TRBD1 matches at 7 bases. Germline-derived CDR1 and CDR2 are SGDLS and YYNGEE. This CDR3 comprises 14 residues. V shed 7 bases, J shed 6 bases, and the junction held 9 bases outside the gene matches. CDR3 nucleotide sequence: TGTGCCAGCGGCACCGGGACAGTTCCCGGGGAGCTGTTTTTT. This encodes CASGTGTVPGELFF.

The rearrangement links TRBV20-1 to TRBJ2-1; perhaps TRBD2 as D (6 bases). The CDR3 runs to 11 residues. Trimming cost V 5 bases and J 7 bases, with 9 bases left between them. CDR1 and CDR2 (germline): DFQATT, SNEGSKA (reference sequence). CDR3 DNA sequence: TGCAGTGCTTGGGCGGGGAATGAGCAGTTCTTC. Protein: CSAWAGNEQFF.

The DNA of the CDR3 is TGTGCCAGCAGGGACACAGCGTCGAGTGGCTACACCTTC. It specifies CASRDTASSGYTF. V is TRBV27 and J is TRBJ1-2, with D tentatively TRBD1 (5 bases). V lost 6 bases and J lost 7, with 15 bases in between. The CDR3 runs to 13 residues. Germline V gives CDR1 MNHEY, CDR2 SMNVEV (reference sequence).

This clone was detected once. V and J are TRBV10-3 and TRBJ1-2; 9 bases match TRBD1. After removal of 6 bases from V and 4 bases from J, the junction contained 6 bases not matched to a gene. The CDR3 is made up of 14 amino acids. Germline V gene sequence: CDR1 ENHRY, CDR2 SYGVKD. This CDR3 is CAIRGRDRVYGYTF. The DNA of the CDR3 is TGTGCCATCAGGGGCCGGGACAGGGTCTATGGCTACACCTTC.

CDR3 DNA: TGTGCCAGCAATCGGGGGGAATACAATGAGCAGTTCTTC. Its protein product is CASNRGEYNEQFF. The chain couples TRBV13 to TRBJ2-1; 7 nucleotides line up with TRBD2. The CDR3 is made up of 13 amino acids. Trimming took 7 bases from V and 4 from J; bases not matched to a gene: 4. From germline, CDR1 is PRHDT and CDR2 FYEKMQ (reference sequence).

This chain uses TRBV6-5 with TRBJ1-1, with D possibly being TRBD1 (5 bases). Trimming removed 0 bases from V and 6 bases from J, with 11 bases in between. Germline lookup yields CDR1 MNHEY and CDR2 SVGAGI. The CDR3 runs 14 residues. The CDR3 is CASSYSMAGSEAFF. The CDR3 nucleotides are TGTGCCAGCAGTTACTCGATGGCAGGGTCTGAAGCTTTCTTT.

The chain links TRBV4-1 to TRBJ1-2; a weak D match, TRBD1 (5 bases). The germline V gene has CDR1 MGHRA and CDR2 YSYEKL. Trimming cost V 9 bases and J 6 bases, with 26 bases left between them. This CDR3 region has 16 residues. The CDR3 reads CASLPDSGRPGHGYTF. CDR3 sequence (DNA): TGCGCCAGTTTACCAGACTCAGGGCGCCCAGGGCATGGCTACACCTTC.

The chain uses TRBV5-8 and TRBJ2-1, with 7 bases lining up with TRBD2. The J segment lost 5 bases and the V segment lost 3 bases, leaving 11 bases of the junction unmatched. CDR1 SGHTS and CDR2 YDEGEE come from the germline V gene. This CDR3 has 16 amino acids. The CDR3 DNA reads as TGTGCCAGCAGCTCCGATGGGGCGGGAGCCGACAATGAGCAGTTCTTC. Translating it yields CASSSDGAGADNEQFF.

This chain connects TRBV6-5 to TRBJ2-2; 7 nucleotides align to TRBD2. V lost 7 bases and J lost 6; bases outside the gene matches: 11. The germline gives CDR1 MNHEY, CDR2 SVGAGI. The CDR3 has 15 amino acids. For the CDR3, the DNA is TGTGCCAGCACCCCGGGACTAACTCGGCCCGGGGAGCTGTTTTTT. Protein product: CASTPGLTRPGELFF.

Turning to this clone: One junction end disagrees with the germline gene, perhaps due to a read error. This chain joins TRBV5-1 and TRBJ2-7; D is perhaps TRBD1 (6 bases). Germline CDR1 reads SGHRS; CDR2 reads YFSETQ. The CDR3 has 16 amino acids. The DNA of the CDR3 is TGCACCAGCAGCTTGGGGGCCAGGGGAATTACCTACGAGCAGTACTTC. Encoded protein: CTSSLGARGITYEQYF.

J is TRBJ2-7 and V is TRBV7-9; possibly TRBD1 for D (6 bases). The germline V and J ends were trimmed by 0 bases and 3 bases, with 18 bases remaining between them. CDR3 length: 17 amino acids. Germline CDR1 SEHNR, CDR2 FQNEAQ (reference sequence). CDR3 DNA sequence: TGTGCCAGCAGCTTAGCCGGGACACCCAAGCCGGGCTACGAGCAGTACTTC. Protein product: CASSLAGTPKPGYEQYF.

This sequence joins TRBV5-6 and TRBJ1-4, with D tentatively TRBD1 (6 bases). This CDR3 region has 16 residues. V was trimmed by 4 bases and J by 8 bases, leaving 21 bases between them. Germline values: CDR1 SGHDT, CDR2 YYEEEE. The CDR3 DNA sequence: TGTGCCAGCAGCCTGGGGTTCGACAGGCGTGGGGAAAAACTGTTTTTT. Protein sequence: CASSLGFDRRGEKLFF.

The CDR3 nucleotides read TGTGCCAGCAGCCCTCGACTAGCGGAACCGAAAAACAATGAGCAGTTCTTC. Translating it yields CASSPRLAEPKNNEQFF. The J gene is TRBJ2-1, the V gene TRBV7-9; 9 bases align to TRBD2. Losses at the gene ends were 5 bases for V and 5 bases for J; bases not matched to a gene: 13. Germline loops: CDR1 SEHNR, CDR2 FQNEAQ (reference sequence). The CDR3 has 17 amino acids.

This rearrangement joins TRBV18 to TRBJ2-7, with unresolved D. The V gene lost 0 bases and the J gene lost 5 bases, with 14 bases spanning the gap. The CDR3 loop spans 15 amino acids. Germline V gives CDR1 KGHSH, CDR2 LQKENI. The DNA for the CDR3 is TGTGCCAGCTCACCACCTGACACCTTTGCAGACGAGCAGTACTTC. Translating it yields CASSPPDTFADEQYF.